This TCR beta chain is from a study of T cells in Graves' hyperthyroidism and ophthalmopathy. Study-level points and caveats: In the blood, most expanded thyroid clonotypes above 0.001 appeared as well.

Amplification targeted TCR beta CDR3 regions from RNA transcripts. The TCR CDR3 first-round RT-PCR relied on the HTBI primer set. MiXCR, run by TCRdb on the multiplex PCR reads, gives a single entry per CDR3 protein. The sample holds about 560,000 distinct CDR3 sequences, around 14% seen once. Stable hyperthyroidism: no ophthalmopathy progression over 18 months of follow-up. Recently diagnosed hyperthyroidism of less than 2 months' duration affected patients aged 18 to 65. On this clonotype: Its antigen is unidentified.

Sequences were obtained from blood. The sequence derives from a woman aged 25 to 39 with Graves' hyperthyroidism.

This CDR3 reads CASSQAGLNYGYTF. The CDR3, as DNA: TGTGCCAGCAGCCAAGCTGGGCTGAACTATGGCTACACCTTC. The chain has TRBV4-2 and TRBJ1-2; no clear D gene. CDR3 size: 14 residues. CDR1 is LGHNA and CDR2 is YNFKEQ in the germline V gene. The germline V and J ends were trimmed by 1 base and 2 bases, with 8 bases remaining between them.